This TCR beta chain appears in the sequencing data of a study of human T cells and chemical hapten exposure. TCRdb called the RACE reads again in MiXCR, with one record for every CDR3 protein. The profile shows 120,000 or so distinct CDR3 sequences, approximately 12% of them singletons. Trimming took 5 bases from V and 0 from J; bases not matched to a gene: 7. CDR3 length: 15 residues. The germline V gene encodes CDR1 MNHEY and CDR2 SVGEGT. This clonotype turned up a few times. Time point here: pre-sensitization, week 0. Described treatment: therapeutic diphenylcyclopropenone sensitization with weekly scalp DPC.

The rearrangement uses TRBV6-2 or TRBV6-3 and TRBJ2-7, with TRBD1 matching 7 bases. The sequence came from a woman aged 18-35 years with alopecia areata. Some clones in this sample may be carry-over from other donors' samples. Material: whole blood, obtained in connection with sensitization to the hapten diphenylcyclopropenone (DPC). The CDR3 coding sequence is TGTGCCAGCAGTCGTCCGGACAGGAGCTCCTACGAGCAGTACTTC. Translating it yields CASSRPDRSSYEQYF.